The next 8 T cell receptor beta chains were all read from a single sample in a study of blood T cell repertoires in COVID-19. Generated by immunoSEQ multiplex PCR, the TCRdb table keeps only in-frame clones and is missing some. The sample shows a few hundred thousand clones, about 84% of them seen only once. Sequenced sample: PBMCs or T cells enriched from blood (not recorded which). These receptors were obtained from a woman in her forties with acute COVID-19.

The V and J genes are TRBV28 and TRBJ1-5, with D possibly matching TRBD1 (5 bases). CDR3 length equals 14 residues. Per germline, CDR1 MDHEN and CDR2 SYDVKM. V was pared by 11 bases and J by 2 bases, with 16 bases between. The CDR3 spells CACMAGQGNQPQHF. In DNA form, the CDR3 reads TGTGCCTGTATGGCAGGGCAAGGCAATCAGCCCCAGCATTTT. Variable domain in full (rest from reference TRBV28 and TRBJ1-5): DVKVTQSSRYLVKRTGEKVFLECVQDMDHENMFWYRQDPGLGLRLIYFSYDVKMKEKGDIPEGYSVSREKKERFSLILESASTNQTSMYLCACMAGQGNQPQHFGDGTRLSIL.

This clone was detected once. CDR3 DNA: TGTGCCAGTAGTACGGCAGGGGTCGGGCAGCCCCAGCATTTT. Amino acid sequence: CASSTAGVGQPQHF. The rearrangement links TRBV19 to TRBJ1-5; weak D call: TRBD1 (6 bases). V was shortened by 4 bases and J by 7 bases, with 14 bases between the two germline ends. The CDR3 length is 14 residues. CDR1 is LNHDA, CDR2 SQIVND, per germline (reference sequence).

The V and J genes are TRBV9 and TRBJ1-1, with D perhaps TRBD1 (6 bases). The CDR3 sequence is 14 residues long. V lost 2 bases and J 3 bases, leaving 11 bases between the germline ends. Germline-derived CDR1 and CDR2 are SGDLS and YYNGEE. DNA of the CDR3: TGTGCCAGCAGCGTGGGAGACAGGTACACTGAAGCTTTCTTT. Its translation is CASSVGDRYTEAFF.

V gene TRBV6-5 combines with J gene TRBJ1-2; 7 bases match TRBD1. From germline, CDR1 is MNHEY and CDR2 SVGAGI. J lost 14 bases, V lost 5 bases, and 8 bases had no gene match. CDR3 length: 11 residues. CDR3 DNA: TGTGCCAGCAGTAGACAGGGTTTTCGTACCTTC. Translation gives CASSRQGFRTF.

This clone was seen once. DNA for the CDR3: TGTGCCAGTAGTATAGGTCCCGGCAGGGCCTACGAGCAGTACTTC. This translates into CASSIGPGRAYEQYF. The J gene is TRBJ2-7, the V gene TRBV19, with a possible D match to TRBD1 (5 bases). Germline CDR1 and CDR2: LNHDA and SQIVND (reference sequence). The CDR3 consists of 15 residues. V dropped 1 base and J dropped 2 bases, with 12 bases sitting between them.

The chain carries TRBV6-4 and TRBJ1-5, with 7 bases that match TRBD1. This CDR3 has 14 residues. The trim removed 4 bases at V and 6 bases at J, leaving 6 bases unmatched. The germline V gene encodes CDR1 MRHNA and CDR2 SNTAGT. The CDR3 spells CASSVETGSQPQHF. The CDR3 DNA reads TGTGCCAGCAGTGTTGAGACAGGGAGTCAGCCCCAGCATTTT.

The V call is TRBV7-9, the J call TRBJ2-7; D is possibly TRBD1 (5 bases). Looked up from germline, CDR1 is SEHNR and CDR2 is FQNEAQ (reference sequence). The CDR3 contains 14 residues. Trimming took off 1 base at V and 0 bases at J, with 7 bases between the two ends. The CDR3 bases are TGTGCCAGCAGCTTAGACAGGACCTCCTACGAGCAGTACTTC. Translated, it gives CASSLDRTSYEQYF.

This chain connects TRBV3-1 (or the pseudogene TRBV3-2) to TRBJ1-1; TRBD1 is a possible D gene (5 bases). The CDR3 loop spans 14 amino acids. V lost 4 bases and J lost 0, with 9 bases in between. Germline CDR1 LGHDT, CDR2 YNNKEL (reference sequence). CDR3 sequence: CASSRGTVNTEAFF. The CDR3 nucleotides are TGTGCCAGCAGCCGGGGCACCGTGAACACTGAAGCTTTCTTT.